Given below is one T cell receptor beta chain in context. Its matching antigen is unknown. These data come from a study of human T cells and chemical hapten exposure. Study results and caveats: As patch test score rose, PT1 expanded TCR counts tended to rise as well. Expanded TCR sets contained significantly more large CDR3 similarity clusters than controls.

The V gene's germline CDR1 is SGHRS and CDR2 YFSETQ. The CDR3 consists of 15 residues. The V end was cut by 1 base, the J end by 2 bases, with 9 bases between. Indicated time point: patch test 3, about 24 weeks after DPC sensitization. The treatment was: therapeutic diphenylcyclopropenone sensitization with weekly scalp DPC. Library construction involved attaching unique molecular identifiers to individual cDNA molecules, which allowed quantitative, reproducible TCR counting. Each CDR3 protein is one row after TCRdb ran MiXCR on the RACE reads. The table has about 84,000 distinct CDR3 sequences, roughly 10% seen once.

The source material was whole blood, sampled in connection with sensitization to the hapten diphenylcyclopropenone (DPC). The source of this sequence is a woman in her 50s with alopecia areata. Some clones in this sample may be carry-over from other donors' samples. This chain connects TRBV5-1 to TRBJ2-2, with D possibly being TRBD1 (6 bases). CDR3 sequence (DNA): TGCGCCAGCAGCTTGAGGACAGCTAACACCGGGGAGCTGTTTTTT. As protein: CASSLRTANTGELFF. The full variable domain, in which reference TRBV5-1 and TRBJ2-2 provide the parts outside the CDR3, is KAGVTQTPRYLIKTRGQQVTLSCSPISGHRSVSWYQQTPGQGLQFLFEYFSETQRNKGNFPGRFSGRQFSNSRSEMNVSTLELGDSALYLCASSLRTANTGELFFGEGSRLTVL.